This T cell receptor (beta chain) is drawn from a study of PD-L1 blockade in urothelial cancer. Study-level information: Blood was evaluated 3 weeks (second dose) and 6 weeks after therapy began.

The CDR3 has 17 residues. The V and J ends lost 0 bases and 7 bases, in that order; junction bases with no gene match: 10. The V gene's germline CDR1 is SGHVS and CDR2 FNYEAQ. Time point indicated: peripheral blood 6 weeks after treatment start. The patients' disease, urothelial carcinoma, was locally advanced or metastatic. PCRs each included synthetic TCR analog templates spiked in. Sequencing used immunoSEQ multiplex PCR; TCRdb keeps in-frame clones, though not all of them. The sample gives some 40,000 clones, approximately 84% of which show up once; about 10% is in the top ten. The origin of this receptor is a man between 35 and 55 years old with urothelial cancer. The sample here was PBMCs, taken around atezolizumab (anti-PD-L1) treatment. The chain combines TRBV7-6 with TRBJ1-3; 9 bases map to TRBD1. The CDR3 bases are TGTGCCAGCAGCTTAGCGAGTGGGACAGGGTATCCGAACACCATATATTTT. Encoded protein: CASSLASGTGYPNTIYF.